This TCR beta chain was sequenced for a study of T cells after yellow fever vaccination. About the study: Some fractions had low cell numbers, and these were prepared with SMART-Seq v4 Ultra Low Input.

Researchers made TCR cDNA using 5'RACE template switching, and this step added a universal primer site and UMIs. TCRdb independently ran MiXCR on the 5' RACE reads; one entry per CDR3 protein. The table shows roughly 300,000 distinct CDR3 sequences, with 6.8% occurring only once. Comments on this clonotype: Its specificity is not known.

General study results and limits: Compared with primary, the secondary response was weaker and peaked at day 5, not 15.

Here the sequenced sample was PBMCs, taken more than 40 days after the first yellow fever vaccination. The sequence was collected from a man aged 18 to 29 who received the YFV17D yellow fever vaccine.

Here the CDR3 DNA reads TGTGCCAGCAGCCAAGATTTGAGCGGGGTCAGCTATGGCTACACCTTC. This sequence encodes CASSQDLSGVSYGYTF. The gene calls are TRBV4-2 and TRBJ1-2; the D is unclear. CDR1 is LGHNA and CDR2 is YNFKEQ in the germline V gene. V lost 0 bases and J lost 4, with 15 bases in between. The CDR3 has 16 amino acids.